This entry lists 27 T cell receptor beta chains sequenced from one sample in a study of cytomegalovirus exposure and HLA in healthy donors. Data came from immunoSEQ multiplex PCR; TCRdb stores just in-frame clones and leaves some out. The sample yields over 150,000 clones, 70% to 90% seen once. The sample consisted of PBMCs. The receptors come from a woman in her 30s in good health and CMV-seronegative.

The rearrangement links TRBV28 to TRBJ2-7, with TRBD2 identical over 9 bases. CDR3 length equals 15 residues. The germline gives CDR1 MDHEN, CDR2 SYDVKM. Losses at the gene ends were 2 bases for V and 5 bases for J; bases not matched to a gene: 7. CDR3 in DNA: TGTGCCAGCAGTTTACTGGCTAGCGGGATAAACGAGCAGTACTTC. It translates to CASSLLASGINEQYF.

The chain is built from TRBV6-5 and TRBJ1-5; D is ambiguous. The CDR3 runs 14 residues. Per the germline V gene, CDR1 is MNHEY and CDR2 is SVGAGI. V lost 4 bases to trimming and J lost 4 bases, with 11 bases between them. The CDR3 region has the DNA TGTGCCAGCAGTTCCCGAGCGGCAAATCAGCCCCAGCATTTT. It is translated as CASSSRAANQPQHF.

V is TRBV6-1 and J is TRBJ2-3; possible D gene TRBD1, 6 bases. The V gene's germline CDR1 is MNHNS and CDR2 SASEGT. CDR3 length: 13 residues. The V end was cut by 8 bases, the J end by 4 bases, with 13 bases between. The CDR3 protein is CASGGLLADTQYF. CDR3 DNA sequence: TGTGCCAGCGGGGGCTTGCTGGCAGATACGCAGTATTTT.

V usage is TRBV12-5 and J usage is TRBJ1-5; maybe TRBD1 (5 bases). Germline-derived CDR1 and CDR2 are LGHNT and FRNRAP. The CDR3 sequence is 14 residues long. V lost 3 bases to trimming and J lost 7 bases, with 13 bases between them. The DNA for the CDR3 is TGTGCTAGTGGTTTTCGTCAGGGCGGACAGCCCCAGCATTTT. Its protein product is CASGFRQGGQPQHF.

Note on this clone: One end of the junction varies from germline; a read error may be responsible. The rearrangement joins TRBV5-8 to TRBJ1-2; possibly TRBD1 for D (5 bases). The V gene's germline CDR1 is SGHTS and CDR2 YDEGEE. The CDR3 is made up of 13 amino acids. Here the CDR3 DNA reads TGTGCCGGCAGCTTGCGGGGGTCCTGGGGCTACACCTTC. It specifies CAGSLRGSWGYTF.

V and J are TRBV6-1 and TRBJ2-7, with TRBD2 identical over 15 bases. The V gene's germline CDR1 is MNHNS and CDR2 SASEGT. Trimming removed 10 bases from V and 2 bases from J; junction bases left unmatched: 6. CDR3 size: 15 residues. The CDR3 is CATQRTSGRAYEQYF. DNA of the CDR3: TGTGCCACTCAAAGGACTAGCGGGAGGGCCTACGAGCAGTACTTC.

The chain combines TRBV28 with TRBJ2-3; perhaps TRBD2 as D (6 bases). This CDR3 has 15 amino acids. Between the trimmed V and J ends, which lost 5 bases and 3 bases, there was a span of 15 bases. Germline CDR1 reads MDHEN; CDR2 reads SYDVKM. The CDR3 DNA follows: TGTGCCAGCAGTCCCTCGGGACTGGTAACAGATACGCAGTATTTT. It encodes CASSPSGLVTDTQYF.

The V and J genes are TRBV9 and TRBJ2-2; TRBD1 matches 8 bases. V gave up 2 bases and J gave up 7 bases; unmatched junction bases: 4. The CDR3 loop spans 14 amino acids. The germline V gene has CDR1 SGDLS and CDR2 YYNGEE. CDR3 protein: CASSVRGLGGELFF. As DNA, the CDR3 is TGTGCCAGCAGCGTCAGGGGGCTCGGCGGGGAGCTGTTTTTT.

The chain couples TRBV5-1 to TRBJ2-3; D not resolved. CDR1 and CDR2 (germline): SGHRS, YFSETQ. V was shortened by 0 bases and J by 4 bases, with 12 bases between the two germline ends. The CDR3 totals 15 residues. The CDR3 DNA reads as TGCGCCAGCAGCTTGGAGGGCCAAGGGTCAGATACGCAGTATTTT. Protein: CASSLEGQGSDTQYF.

The J gene is TRBJ2-3, the V gene TRBV10-3; D not certain. There are 15 residues in the CDR3. The germline V gene encodes CDR1 ENHRY and CDR2 SYGVKD. V dropped 4 bases and J dropped 0 bases, with 11 bases sitting between them. The CDR3 sequence is CAISAGRLSTDTQYF. DNA for the CDR3: TGTGCCATCAGTGCGGGCCGGCTGAGCACAGATACGCAGTATTTT.

The rearrangement joins TRBV5-1 to TRBJ2-3; 8 bases are shared with TRBD1. The trim removed 7 bases at V and 3 bases at J, leaving 13 bases unmatched. The CDR3 is 16 residues long. Germline V gives CDR1 SGHRS, CDR2 YFSETQ. DNA of the CDR3: TGCGCCAGCCGAAACCAGGGGGCTTTGGAGACAGATACGCAGTATTTT. This gives the protein CASRNQGALETDTQYF.

The chain carries TRBV19 and TRBJ2-3, with unresolved D. From germline, CDR1 is LNHDA and CDR2 SQIVND (reference sequence). Trimming pared 3 bases from V and 3 bases from J, leaving 7 bases between. This CDR3 region has 13 residues. The CDR3 loop is CASSILQTDTQYF. CDR3 bases: TGTGCCAGTAGTATCTTACAGACAGATACGCAGTATTTT.

The chain links TRBV16 to TRBJ2-5; no definite D call. Trimming left V 0 bases short and J 5 bases short, with 4 bases between. Per the germline V gene, CDR1 is KGHSY and CDR2 is FQNENV. This CDR3 is 12 amino acids long. The CDR3 DNA sequence: TGTGCCAGCAGCCAATCCGGGGAGACCCAGTACTTC. As protein: CASSQSGETQYF. Filled out from reference TRBV16 and TRBJ2-5, the complete variable domain reads GEEVAQTPKHLVRGEGQKAKLYCAPIKGHSYVFWYQQVLKNEFKFLISFQNENVFDETGMPKERFSAKCLPNSPCSLEIQATKLEDSAVYFCASSQSGETQYFGPGTRLLVL.

The chain combines TRBV6-6 with TRBJ1-6; the D is unclear. Trimming pared 5 bases from V and 11 bases from J, leaving 7 bases between. The CDR3 extends over 11 amino acids. Germline CDR1 is MNHNY and CDR2 is SVGAGI (reference sequence). The CDR3 is CASSGPAPLHF. In nucleotides, the CDR3 is TGTGCCAGCAGTGGTCCTGCACCCCTCCACTTT.

This clone was seen once. V usage is TRBV11-2 and J usage is TRBJ2-1, with D tentatively TRBD1 or TRBD2 (5 bases each). CDR3 length: 12 amino acids. The V gene lost 3 bases and the J gene lost 15 bases, with 15 bases spanning the gap. Germline assignment: CDR1 SGHAT and CDR2 FQNNGV. The CDR3 sequence is CASSLFGTSRFF. The CDR3 DNA is TGTGCCAGCAGCTTGTTCGGGACGAGCAGGTTCTTC. The whole variable domain, filled in from reference TRBV11-2 and TRBJ2-1, reads EAGVAQSPRYKIIEKRQSVAFWCNPISGHATLYWYQQILGQGPKLLIQFQNNGVVDDSQLPKDRFSAERLKGVDSTLKIQPAKLEDSAVYLCASSLFGTSRFFGPGTRLTVL.

The chain combines TRBV6-5 with TRBJ1-1; no clear D. The V gene's germline CDR1 is MNHEY and CDR2 SVGAGI. Trimming removed 0 bases at V and 0 bases at J, with 11 bases between. CDR3 length: 16 residues. Written as DNA, the CDR3 is TGTGCCAGCAGTTACTCGAATTATTGGGTGAACACTGAAGCTTTCTTT. Translated: CASSYSNYWVNTEAFF.

The CDR3 nucleotides read TGTGCCAGTGCGGACAGGGGGCTTTGGCAGCCCCAGCATTTT. Translation: CASADRGLWQPQHF. The rearrangement links TRBV19 to TRBJ1-5, with TRBD1 identical over 11 bases. The CDR3 is 14 residues long. V gave up 8 bases and J gave up 7 bases; unmatched junction bases: 7. Germline CDR1 reads LNHDA; CDR2 reads SQIVND (reference sequence).

The rearrangement links TRBV19 to TRBJ2-7, with a weak D call TRBD2 (6 bases). V shed 3 bases and J shed 0 bases, with 15 bases lying between them. CDR1 is LNHDA, CDR2 SQIVND, per germline (reference sequence). The CDR3 extends over 16 amino acids. CDR3 region: CASSITPGEGSYEQYF. The CDR3 nucleotides read TGTGCCAGTAGTATCACCCCGGGAGAGGGCTCCTACGAGCAGTACTTC. The whole variable domain, filled in from reference TRBV19 and TRBJ2-7, reads DGGITQSPKYLFRKEGQNVTLSCEQNLNHDAMYWYRQDPGQGLRLIYYSQIVNDFQKGDIAEGYSVSREKKESFPLTVTSAQKNPTAFYLCASSITPGEGSYEQYFGPGTRLTVT.

CDR3 amino acids: CASGLAIGELFF. CDR3 DNA sequence: TGTGCCAGCGGACTAGCGATCGGGGAGCTGTTTTTT. J is TRBJ2-2 and V is TRBV6-6, with 9 nucleotides matching TRBD2. Germline V gene lookup returns CDR1 MNHNY and CDR2 SVGAGI (reference sequence). The CDR3 is made up of 12 amino acids. Trimming at V came to 8 bases and at J to 7 bases, leaving 2 bases not matched to a gene.

The chain has TRBV27 and TRBJ2-2, with TRBD2 matching over 8 bases. Germline CDR1 reads MNHEY; CDR2 reads SMNVEV (reference sequence). This CDR3 spans 18 amino acids. Unmatched junction bases numbered 17, after V lost 6 bases and J lost 5 bases. The CDR3 bases are TGTGCCAGCAGCTCGGGACCCGGGGGGACTAGTGAGACCGGGGAGCTGTTTTTT. Translation: CASSSGPGGTSETGELFF.

V and J are TRBV7-8 and TRBJ2-1, with a weak D call TRBD2 (6 bases). The CDR3 has 13 residues. The germline gives CDR1 SGHVS, CDR2 FQNEAQ. The V and J ends lost 5 bases and 8 bases respectively, with 13 bases between them. CDR3 sequence reads: CASSSGPSDEQFF. The CDR3 DNA reads TGTGCCAGCAGCAGCGGGCCTTCCGATGAGCAGTTCTTC.

The rearrangement uses TRBV7-6 and TRBJ2-7, with TRBD2 identical over 9 bases. The CDR3 runs 15 residues. Germline V gene lookup returns CDR1 SGHVS and CDR2 FNYEAQ. V gave up 5 bases and J gave up 4 bases; unmatched junction bases: 9. The DNA for the CDR3 is TGTGCCAGCAGCCCCCTAGCGGGAAACGTATACGAGCAGTACTTC. This encodes CASSPLAGNVYEQYF.

The CDR3 DNA follows: TGTGCCAGCACCCAAGGGGGCTGGGGTCAGCCCCAGCATTTT. It is translated as CASTQGGWGQPQHF. The chain is built from TRBV7-2 and TRBJ1-5, with TRBD1 identical over 7 bases. The V and J ends lost 7 bases and 6 bases, in that order; junction bases with no gene match: 9. Germline values: CDR1 SGHTA, CDR2 FQGNSA. The length of the CDR3 is 14 residues.

The chain joins TRBV30 to TRBJ1-4, with a weak D call TRBD1 (6 bases). Between the trimmed V and J ends, which lost 3 bases and 8 bases, there was a span of 19 bases. Per the germline V gene, CDR1 is GTSNPN and CDR2 is SVGIG (reference sequence). The CDR3 runs 15 residues. CDR3 residues: CAWSSPGGLGEKLFF. CDR3 in DNA: TGTGCCTGGAGCTCACCCGGGGGGCTTGGGGAAAAACTGTTTTTT.

This clone appeared once. The chain is built from TRBV5-6 and TRBJ1-2; D possibly corresponds to TRBD1 (5 bases). This CDR3 spans 12 amino acids. CDR1 is SGHDT, CDR2 YYEEEE, per germline. V lost 0 bases and J lost 8, with 8 bases in between. Written as DNA, the CDR3 is TGTGCCAGCAGCTTGGACAGGCGGGGCTACACCTTC. The encoded protein is CASSLDRRGYTF.

The chain recombines TRBV7-3 with TRBJ1-6, with D uncertain. V lost 6 bases to trimming and J lost 11 bases, with 14 bases between them. Germline V lookup: CDR1 SGHTA, CDR2 FQGTGA. This CDR3 is built from 13 residues. The CDR3 DNA follows: TGTGCCAGCAGTCAAGGCCCGGGGACACCCCTCCACTTT. Protein sequence: CASSQGPGTPLHF. Variable domain in full (rest from reference TRBV7-3 and TRBJ1-6): GAGVSQTPSNKVTEKGKYVELRCDPISGHTALYWYRQSLGQGPEFLIYFQGTGAADDSGLPNDRFFAVRPEGSVSTLKIQRTERGDSAVYLCASSQGPGTPLHFGNGTRLTVT.

J is TRBJ2-7 and V is TRBV6-5, with 13 bases identical to TRBD2. This CDR3 has 15 residues. CDR1 and CDR2 from the germline V gene are MNHEY and SVGAGI. Germline trimming cut 5 bases from V and 3 bases from J; bases unmatched to any gene: 4. The CDR3 spells CASSTGLAGNYEQYF. CDR3 nucleotide sequence: TGTGCCAGCAGTACGGGACTAGCGGGGAACTACGAGCAGTACTTC.